This T cell receptor (beta chain) was profiled in a study of cytomegalovirus exposure and HLA in healthy donors. It was with 60 Vbeta and 13 Jbeta primers that the PCR ran. Sequenced by immunoSEQ multiplex PCR; TCRdb stores in-frame clones only, minus some. The table has 150,000 or so clones, about 79% seen once. CDR3 length: 14 amino acids. Germline V gives CDR1 SGHRS, CDR2 YFSETQ. Losses at the gene ends were 2 bases for V and 0 bases for J; bases not matched to a gene: 0. The TCR comes from a man aged 40-55 years in good health and CMV-seropositive. The chain uses TRBV5-1 and TRBJ2-5, with 8 nucleotides matching TRBD2. The sample comprised PBMCs. CDR3 sequence reads: CASSFSGNQETQYF. CDR3 coding DNA: TGCGCCAGCAGCTTTAGCGGGAACCAAGAGACCCAGTACTTC.